One sample yielded the 20 T cell receptor beta chains listed below, sequenced in a study of blood T cell repertoires in COVID-19. Generated by immunoSEQ multiplex PCR, the TCRdb table keeps only in-frame clones and is missing some. The data contain approximately 280,000 clones, about 85% of them singletons. The sequenced sample consisted of PBMCs or T cells enriched from blood (not recorded which). The receptor set was obtained from a woman between 45 and 65 years old who had recovered from COVID-19.

This clone was seen just once. The chain combines TRBV9 with TRBJ1-2, with TRBD1 matching over 9 bases. V shed 3 bases and J 5 bases; nucleotides not matched to a gene: 17. Germline lookup yields CDR1 SGDLS and CDR2 YYNGEE. This CDR3 has 18 amino acids. The CDR3 sequence: CASSATQTGTGISYGYTF. The CDR3 DNA follows: TGTGCCAGCAGCGCCACTCAGACCGGGACAGGGATTTCGTATGGCTACACCTTC.

The chain combines TRBV3-1 (or the pseudogene TRBV3-2) with TRBJ1-2; perhaps TRBD1 as D (5 bases). Trimming removed 0 bases at V and 4 bases at J, with 9 bases between. The CDR3 has 14 residues. CDR1 is LGHDT, CDR2 YNNKEL, per germline (reference sequence). This CDR3 reads CASSQDGGGYGYTF. CDR3 bases: TGTGCCAGCAGCCAAGACGGGGGGGGCTATGGCTACACCTTC.

This clone was found once. This rearrangement joins TRBV5-5 to TRBJ1-2; a weak D match, TRBD1 (6 bases). CDR1 is SGHKS and CDR2 is YYEKEE in the germline V gene (reference sequence). This CDR3 is built from 14 residues. Trimming pared 4 bases from V and 4 bases from J, leaving 14 bases between. The CDR3: CASSRTDTFYGYTF. The CDR3 DNA sequence: TGTGCCAGCAGCAGGACAGATACGTTCTATGGCTACACCTTC.

This chain uses TRBV6-5 with TRBJ2-7, with 9 bases lining up with TRBD1. Trimming cost V 6 bases and J 6 bases; bases outside gene matches: 9. The CDR3 runs 14 residues. CDR1 and CDR2 (germline): MNHEY, SVGAGI. This CDR3 is CASRTGQGFGEQYF. The CDR3 bases are TGTGCCAGCAGAACCGGACAGGGGTTCGGCGAGCAGTACTTC.

The chain couples TRBV7-9 to TRBJ2-5; D possibly corresponds to TRBD2 (7 bases). The CDR3 extends over 14 amino acids. The V end was cut by 4 bases, the J end by 5 bases, with 14 bases between. Per germline, CDR1 SEHNR and CDR2 FQNEAQ (reference sequence). The CDR3 sequence is CASSSARGAETQYF. CDR3 DNA sequence: TGTGCCAGCAGCTCAGCCCGGGGGGCCGAGACCCAGTACTTC. Together with reference TRBV7-9 and TRBJ2-5, the CDR3 gives the full variable domain: DTGVSQNPRHKITKRGQNVTFRCDPISEHNRLYWYRQTLGQGPEFLTYFQNEAQLEKSRLLSDRFSAERPKGSFSTLEIQRTEQGDSAMYLCASSSARGAETQYFGPGTRLLVL.

CDR3 protein: CASSLWAGTANTEAFF. CDR3 DNA: TGCGCCAGCAGCTTGTGGGCCGGGACAGCAAACACTGAAGCTTTCTTT. This chain uses TRBV5-1 with TRBJ1-1; 7 bases fit TRBD1. Trimming at V came to 1 base and at J to 2 bases, leaving 8 bases not matched to a gene. Germline V lookup: CDR1 SGHRS, CDR2 YFSETQ. The CDR3 has 16 amino acids.

The V and J genes are TRBV7-3 and TRBJ2-2; 7 bases are shared with TRBD2. Germline V gene data show CDR1 as SGHTA and CDR2 as FQGTGA. V trimming: 5 bases; J trimming: 7 bases; junction bases outside the gene matches: 10. This CDR3 contains 15 residues. The CDR3 is CASSPQAGVVGELFF. The CDR3 nucleotides are TGTGCCAGCAGCCCGCAGGCGGGGGTGGTCGGGGAGCTGTTTTTT.

The table lists this clone with a count of one. The chain links TRBV18 to TRBJ2-3, with 8 bases lining up with TRBD2. Germline values: CDR1 KGHSH, CDR2 LQKENI. The CDR3 is 17 amino acids. The trim removed 0 bases at V and 1 base at J, leaving 6 bases unmatched. The CDR3 nucleotides read TGTGCCAGCTCACCACCGGGTGGGCGGGGGGGCACAGATACGCAGTATTTT. Translated, it gives CASSPPGGRGGTDTQYF.

The J gene is TRBJ2-1, the V gene TRBV19; 8 bases are a match to TRBD2. Germline loops: CDR1 LNHDA, CDR2 SQIVND (reference sequence). CDR3 length equals 14 residues. Trimming cost V 6 bases and J 4 bases; bases outside gene matches: 5. CDR3 loop: CASRAGERYNEQFF. CDR3 in DNA: TGTGCCAGTAGAGCGGGAGAAAGGTACAATGAGCAGTTCTTC.

The V gene is TRBV5-1, the J gene TRBJ2-7; D is ambiguous. The CDR3 totals 12 residues. V lost 2 bases and J 3 bases, leaving 6 bases between the germline ends. Germline V gene data show CDR1 as SGHRS and CDR2 as YFSETQ. CDR3 in DNA: TGCGCCAGCAGCTTAACAGACTACGAGCAGTACTTC. Its protein product is CASSLTDYEQYF.

This clone was found once. The chain employs TRBV2 and TRBJ2-2; 7 positions match TRBD1. The CDR3 totals 15 residues. V was pared by 2 bases and J by 6 bases, with 6 bases of the junction left unmatched. Germline V gene data show CDR1 as SNHLY and CDR2 as FYNNEI. The CDR3 loop is CASSENRGVPGELFF. CDR3 coding DNA: TGTGCCAGCAGTGAAAACAGGGGAGTTCCCGGGGAGCTGTTTTTT.

In this sample, this clone turned up a few times. The chain carries TRBV11-2 and TRBJ2-1; D is uncertain. The CDR3 is 16 amino acids. Trimming left V 1 base short and J 1 base short, with 11 bases between. CDR1 SGHAT and CDR2 FQNNGV come from the germline V gene. CDR3 bases: TGTGCCAGCAGCTTAGTTGAGTACAGTTCCTACAATGAGCAGTTCTTC. It encodes CASSLVEYSSYNEQFF. Full variable domain (outside the CDR3, taken from reference TRBV11-2 and TRBJ2-1): EAGVAQSPRYKIIEKRQSVAFWCNPISGHATLYWYQQILGQGPKLLIQFQNNGVVDDSQLPKDRFSAERLKGVDSTLKIQPAKLEDSAVYLCASSLVEYSSYNEQFFGPGTRLTVL.

The rearrangement links TRBV4-1 to TRBJ2-3; TRBD2 matches 7 bases. Trimming removed 4 bases from V and 1 base from J; junction bases left unmatched: 5. The CDR3 length is 15 residues. Germline CDR1 is MGHRA and CDR2 is YSYEKL. The CDR3 spells CASSPTGGGTDTQYF. Here the CDR3 DNA reads TGCGCCAGCAGCCCGACTGGGGGGGGCACAGATACGCAGTATTTT.

This clone was seen just once. The chain couples TRBV28 to TRBJ2-2; D possibly corresponds to TRBD2 (7 bases). Germline V gives CDR1 MDHEN, CDR2 SYDVKM. Deletions cut 6 bases from V and 4 bases from J, with 15 bases between. The CDR3 is 15 amino acids. The CDR3 nucleotides read TGTGCCAGCAGCCTGGGGGGGGCCGGCACCGGGGAGCTGTTTTTT. Translated: CASSLGGAGTGELFF.

The chain uses TRBV5-1 and TRBJ2-7; D might be TRBD1 (5 bases). The CDR3 runs to 15 residues. Germline CDR1 SGHRS, CDR2 YFSETQ. V was shortened by 0 bases and J by 0 bases, with 10 bases between the two germline ends. CDR3 DNA: TGCGCCAGCAGCTTGGGGCAGGGTCTCTCCTACGAGCAGTACTTC. It yields the protein CASSLGQGLSYEQYF.

The chain joins TRBV5-1 to TRBJ2-4; D unresolved. The V end was cut by 0 bases, the J end by 6 bases, with 10 bases between. The CDR3 loop spans 14 amino acids. The germline CDR1 and CDR2 sequences are SGHRS and YFSETQ. CDR3 protein: CASSLATEVNIQYF. The CDR3 DNA follows: TGCGCCAGCAGCTTGGCAACAGAAGTAAACATTCAGTACTTC.

This chain uses TRBV7-9 with TRBJ1-6, with D tentatively TRBD1 (6 bases). This CDR3 is 14 amino acids long. V was shortened by 3 bases and J by 10 bases, with 13 bases between the two germline ends. Germline V gene data show CDR1 as SEHNR and CDR2 as FQNEAQ (reference sequence). In DNA, the CDR3 is TGTGCCAGCAGCTTCCCCTCACAGGGCTCACCCCTCCACTTT. Translation gives CASSFPSQGSPLHF.

As DNA, the CDR3 is TGCGCCAGCAGTGGTGGGGACAGGGGTGTATTTTGCGAGCAGTACTTC. Protein: CASSGGDRGVFCEQYF. The rearrangement uses TRBV23-1 and TRBJ2-7; 10 nucleotides align to TRBD1. TRBV23-1 is an ORF, and what it does is uncertain. The length of the CDR3 is 16 residues. V dropped 5 bases and J dropped 6; count of bases not matched to a gene: 13.

The chain couples TRBV19 to TRBJ1-1; TRBD1 matches 9 bases. Germline CDR1 is LNHDA and CDR2 is SQIVND (reference sequence). The CDR3 is made up of 14 amino acids. After removal of 8 bases from V and 3 bases from J, the junction contained 7 bases not matched to a gene. The CDR3 DNA sequence: TGTGCCAGTTCCACCGGGACAGGGTACACTGAAGCTTTCTTT. Encoded protein: CASSTGTGYTEAFF.

This clone was detected once. The chain joins TRBV5-1 to TRBJ2-2; D is possibly TRBD1 (5 bases). CDR1 is SGHRS and CDR2 is YFSETQ in the germline V gene. The CDR3 consists of 13 residues. V lost 7 bases, J lost 3 bases, and 10 bases lay in between. CDR3 coding DNA: TGCGCCAGCGGGGTCAGGGACACCGGGGAGCTGTTTTTT. Amino acids: CASGVRDTGELFF.